These T cell receptor beta chains were read from a single sample in a study of T cell responses to AZD1222 COVID-19 vaccine. Assay: immunoSEQ multiplex PCR; the TCRdb copy retains only in-frame clones and omits some. The sample lists approximately 150,000 clones; roughly 89% were seen once. The sample in question was peripheral blood, obtained on day 0 of AZD1222 vaccination. These receptors were taken from an adult in good health. Both conserved end residues are part of each CDR3. D genes are given only for firm matches. The size field is filled for only some rows; it gives once, few, many or a size class.

d_call clone_size j_call v_call cdr3_nt cdr3_aa
. . TRBJ2-1 TRBV7-9 TGTGCCAGCAGCTTAGGCCCCGCACACGACCCTTACAATGAGCAGTTCTTC CASSLGPAHDPYNEQFF
. . TRBJ1-1 TRBV28 TGTGCCAGCAGTCCCGGACAGACAAACACTGAAGCTTTCTTT CASSPGQTNTEAFF
. . TRBJ1-2 TRBV5-1 TGCGCCAGCAGCCGCGACAGAGCTAACTATGGCTACACCTTC CASSRDRANYGYTF
. . TRBJ2-5 TRBV11-2 TGTGCCAGCAGTCCTGACAGGACCCAAGAGACCCAGTACTTC CASSPDRTQETQYF
TRBD2 . TRBJ2-3 TRBV3-1/TRBV3-2 TGTGCCAGCAGCCAAGATGTAGCGGGGGGCGATACGCAGTATTTT CASSQDVAGGDTQYF
TRBD1 . TRBJ2-6 TRBV2 TGTGCCAGCAGTGAGACAGGGGCTGGGGCCAACGTCCTGACTTTC CASSETGAGANVLTF
. . TRBJ1-6 TRBV11-2 TGTGCCAGCAGCTTAGTGTACGGCTCCTATAATTCACCCCTCCACTTT CASSLVYGSYNSPLHF
. once TRBJ1-6 TRBV18 TGTGCCAGCTCACCCTTGGACAAACGTGAGGGGAGGAATTCACCCCTCCACTTT CASSPLDKREGRNSPLHF
. . TRBJ1-3 TRBV6-5 TGTGCCAGCAGTTCCTGGGGGGGGAGCTCTGGAAACACCATATATTTT CASSSWGGSSGNTIYF
TRBD1 . TRBJ1-6 TRBV6-5 TGTGCCAGCAGTTACAACCACAGGGGTCATAATTCACCCCTCCACTTT CASSYNHRGHNSPLHF
TRBD1 . TRBJ1-6 TRBV30 TGTGCCTGGTCGGGACAGGGGAATTCACCCCTCCACTTT CAWSGQGNSPLHF
TRBD2 . TRBJ2-5 TRBV7-3 TGTGCCAGCAGCCCCCAGGGGACTAGCGGAGAGACCCAGTACTTC CASSPQGTSGETQYF
TRBD1 . TRBJ2-7 TRBV20-1 TGCAGTGCTAGTCCGCCCCTAGGGACAGCCCCTAACGAGCAGTACTTC CSASPPLGTAPNEQYF
TRBD2 . TRBJ2-3 TRBV6-2/TRBV6-3 TGTGCCAGCAGTTACGTCCGGGGGGGACCCACAGATACGCAGTATTTT CASSYVRGGPTDTQYF
. . TRBJ1-3 TRBV6-6 TGTGCCTCTGGGGGGGGGCCTCTATTCTCTGGAAACACCATATATTTT CASGGGPLFSGNTIYF
. . TRBJ2-1 TRBV6-5 TGTGCCAGCAGTCCCTACCCAAAACAGGAGCAGTTCTTC CASSPYPKQEQFF
. . TRBJ1-1 TRBV30 TGTGCCTGGAGTGGAGGCAGGGCGAACACTGAAGCTTTCTTT CAWSGGRANTEAFF
TRBD2 . TRBJ2-1 TRBV11-2 TGTGCCAGCAGCTTCATAGCGGGAGGGTCGCACAATGAGCAGTTCTTC CASSFIAGGSHNEQFF
TRBD2 . TRBJ2-2 TRBV5-1 TGCGCCAGCAGCTCCACCGTTCTAGCGGGAGGGGCGACCACCGGGGAGCTGTTTTTT CASSSTVLAGGATTGELFF
. once TRBJ1-4 TRBV6-1 TGTGCCAGCAGTGAAAAGGGATACCCTAATGAAAAACTGTTTTTT CASSEKGYPNEKLFF
. . TRBJ1-3 TRBV11-2 TGTGCCAGCAGCTTGGGACGCGGAAACACCATATATTTT CASSLGRGNTIYF
TRBD2 once TRBJ2-5 TRBV11-2 TGTGCCAGCAACCCGGGGGGAGGTTACCAAGAGACCCAGTACTTC CASNPGGGYQETQYF
TRBD2 . TRBJ2-5 TRBV3-1/TRBV3-2 TGTGCCAGCAGCCGGACTAGCGGGGGGACCCAAGAGACCCAGTACTTC CASSRTSGGTQETQYF
. few TRBJ1-6 TRBV5-4 TGTGCCAGCAGCTTGGTAACAGCCAAAACCCTCCACTTT CASSLVTAKTLHF
. . TRBJ1-2 TRBV6-5 TGTGCCAGCAGCCCCCCGGGACACGTCAATGGCTACACCTTC CASSPPGHVNGYTF
. . TRBJ1-6 TRBV3-1/TRBV3-2 TGTGCCAGCAGCCCCAGAGGGGGAAATTCACCCCTCCACTTT CASSPRGGNSPLHF
. . TRBJ2-7 TRBV3-1/TRBV3-2 TGTGCCAGCAGCCACGGATACGAGCAGTACTTC CASSHGYEQYF
. . TRBJ2-3 TRBV10-3 TGTGCCATCAGTAAAACATTGAACACAGATACGCAGTATTTT CAISKTLNTDTQYF
. once TRBJ1-5 TRBV6-2/TRBV6-3 TGTGCCAGCAGTTACGTCGGGAGTAGCAATCAGCCCCAGCATTTT CASSYVGSSNQPQHF
. . TRBJ2-5 TRBV7-2 TGTGCCAGCAGCTTGATCACGGAATCGCTGACCCAGTACTTC CASSLITESLTQYF
TRBD2 few TRBJ2-3 TRBV9 TGTGCCAGCAGCGTCGCGGGAGGCTCAGATACGCAGTATTTT CASSVAGGSDTQYF
TRBD1 . TRBJ1-3 TRBV5-6 TGTGCCAGCAGCCGGCTGGGACAGGAGAGCTCTGGAAACACCATATATTTT CASSRLGQESSGNTIYF
. . TRBJ2-5 TRBV6-5 TGTGCCAGCACCCTAAATAGGCAGAGGGAGACCCAGTACTTC CASTLNRQRETQYF
. once TRBJ2-1 TRBV7-2 TGTGCCAGCAGCTTAGCGAGTTTCGGGGCGGGCCGGCAGTTCTTC CASSLASFGAGRQFF
TRBD1 . TRBJ1-2 TRBV2 TGTGCCAGCAGTGCGGACAGGGAGTATGGCTACACCTTC CASSADREYGYTF